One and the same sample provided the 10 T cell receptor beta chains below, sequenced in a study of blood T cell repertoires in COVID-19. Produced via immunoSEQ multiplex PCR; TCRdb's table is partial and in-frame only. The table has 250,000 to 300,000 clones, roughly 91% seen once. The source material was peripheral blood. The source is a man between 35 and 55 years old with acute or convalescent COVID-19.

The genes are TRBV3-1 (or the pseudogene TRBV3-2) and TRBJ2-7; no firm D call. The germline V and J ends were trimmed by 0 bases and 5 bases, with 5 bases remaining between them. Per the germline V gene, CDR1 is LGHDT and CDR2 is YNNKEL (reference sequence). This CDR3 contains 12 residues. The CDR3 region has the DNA TGTGCCAGCAGCCAAGACCAGGACGAGCAGTACTTC. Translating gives CASSQDQDEQYF.

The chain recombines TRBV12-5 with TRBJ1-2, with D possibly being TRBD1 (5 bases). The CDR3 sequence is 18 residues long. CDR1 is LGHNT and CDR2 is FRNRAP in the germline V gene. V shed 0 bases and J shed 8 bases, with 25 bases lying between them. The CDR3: CASGLVLGRDPGAWGYTF. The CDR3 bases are TGTGCTAGTGGTTTGGTACTGGGGAGGGACCCCGGGGCATGGGGCTACACCTTC.

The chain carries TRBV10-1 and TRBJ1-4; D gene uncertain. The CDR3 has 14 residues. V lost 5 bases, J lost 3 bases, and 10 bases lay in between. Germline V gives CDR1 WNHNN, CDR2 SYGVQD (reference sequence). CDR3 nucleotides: TGCGCCAGCAGTCCCAATGGGCCTAATGAAAAACTGTTTTTT. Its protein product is CASSPNGPNEKLFF.

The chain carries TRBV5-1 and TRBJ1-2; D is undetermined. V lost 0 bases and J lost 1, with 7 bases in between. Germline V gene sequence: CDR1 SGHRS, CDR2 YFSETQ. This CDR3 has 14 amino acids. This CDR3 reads CASSLVSVNYGYTF. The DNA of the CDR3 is TGCGCCAGCAGCTTGGTCTCGGTTAACTATGGCTACACCTTC.

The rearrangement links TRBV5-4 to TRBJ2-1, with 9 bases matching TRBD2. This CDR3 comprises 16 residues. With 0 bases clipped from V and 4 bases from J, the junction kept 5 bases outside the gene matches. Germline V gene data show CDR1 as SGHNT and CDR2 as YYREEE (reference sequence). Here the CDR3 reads CASSLDGLAGYNEQFF. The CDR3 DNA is TGTGCCAGCAGCTTGGATGGCCTAGCGGGGTACAATGAGCAGTTCTTC.

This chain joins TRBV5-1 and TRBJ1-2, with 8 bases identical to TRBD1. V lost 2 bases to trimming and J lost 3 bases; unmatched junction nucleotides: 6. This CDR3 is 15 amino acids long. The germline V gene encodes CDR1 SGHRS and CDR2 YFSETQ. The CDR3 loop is CASSFQGARDYGYTF. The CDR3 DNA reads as TGCGCCAGCAGCTTCCAGGGGGCGAGGGACTATGGCTACACCTTC.

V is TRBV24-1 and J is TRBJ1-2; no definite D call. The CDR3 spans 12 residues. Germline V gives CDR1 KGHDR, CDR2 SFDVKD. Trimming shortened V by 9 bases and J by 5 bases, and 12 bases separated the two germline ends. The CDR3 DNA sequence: TGTGCCACCTCCGGCGGCGGGTATGGCTACACCTTC. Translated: CATSGGGYGYTF.

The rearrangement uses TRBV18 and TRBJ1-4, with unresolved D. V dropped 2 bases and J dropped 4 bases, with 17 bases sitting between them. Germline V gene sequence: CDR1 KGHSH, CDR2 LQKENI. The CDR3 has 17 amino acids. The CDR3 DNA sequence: TGTGCCAGCTCACCAACCAGCGGCGGAGACTTTAATGAAAAACTGTTTTTT. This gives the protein CASSPTSGGDFNEKLFF.

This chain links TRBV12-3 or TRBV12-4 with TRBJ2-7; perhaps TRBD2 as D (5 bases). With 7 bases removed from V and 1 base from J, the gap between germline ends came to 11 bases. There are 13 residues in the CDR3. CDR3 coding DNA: TGTGCCAGCACGGACGGGGTTTCCTACGAGCAGTACTTC. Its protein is CASTDGVSYEQYF.

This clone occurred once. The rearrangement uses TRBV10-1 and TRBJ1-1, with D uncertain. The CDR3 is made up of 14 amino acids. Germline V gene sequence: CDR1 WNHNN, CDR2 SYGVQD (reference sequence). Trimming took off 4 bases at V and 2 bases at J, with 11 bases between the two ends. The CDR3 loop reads CASSAGWSNTEAFF. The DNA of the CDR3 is TGCGCCAGCAGTGCGGGGTGGTCCAACACTGAAGCTTTCTTT.